This T cell receptor beta chain emerged from a study of T cell repertoires in cytomegalovirus infection. TCRdb re-analysed the reads in MiXCR, keeping a single row per CDR3 protein. The sample consists of 200,000 or so distinct CDR3 sequences, approximately 40% of them appearing once. The CDR3 length is 11 residues. Trimming removed 9 bases at V and 5 bases at J, with 10 bases between. CDR1 is SNHLY, CDR2 FYNNEI, per germline. Remarks on this clonotype: Its specificity is not known.

Material: CD8+ T cells from cultured PBMCs, obtained from culture after CMV antigen stimulation. J is TRBJ1-1 and V is TRBV2; the D gene is possibly TRBD1 (6 bases). The sequence was collected from a human donor in good health (CMV status not recorded). Some clones in this sample may be carry-over from other donors' samples. CDR3: CARQGSTEAFF. For the CDR3, the DNA is TGTGCCAGACAGGGCTCAACTGAAGCTTTCTTT.